This T cell receptor (beta chain) appears in the sequencing data of a study of CD8 T cells in ankylosing spondylitis. One entry per CDR3 protein, called by TCRdb with MiXCR from the 5' RACE reads. The table includes fewer than 35,000 distinct CDR3 sequences, more than 25% detected once. CDR1 is SGDLS, CDR2 YYNGEE, per germline. The CDR3 totals 15 residues. V lost 6 bases to trimming and J lost 1 base; unmatched junction nucleotides: 5. The TCR originated in a male donor with ankylosing spondylitis. Sequenced material: synovial fluid, either unsorted or a sorted T cell fraction (not recorded which). The rearrangement uses TRBV9 and TRBJ2-1; 9 bases are shared with TRBD2. The DNA of the CDR3 is TGTGCCAGCACCCAAGGACTAGCGTCCTACAATGAGCAGTTCTTC. It yields the protein CASTQGLASYNEQFF.